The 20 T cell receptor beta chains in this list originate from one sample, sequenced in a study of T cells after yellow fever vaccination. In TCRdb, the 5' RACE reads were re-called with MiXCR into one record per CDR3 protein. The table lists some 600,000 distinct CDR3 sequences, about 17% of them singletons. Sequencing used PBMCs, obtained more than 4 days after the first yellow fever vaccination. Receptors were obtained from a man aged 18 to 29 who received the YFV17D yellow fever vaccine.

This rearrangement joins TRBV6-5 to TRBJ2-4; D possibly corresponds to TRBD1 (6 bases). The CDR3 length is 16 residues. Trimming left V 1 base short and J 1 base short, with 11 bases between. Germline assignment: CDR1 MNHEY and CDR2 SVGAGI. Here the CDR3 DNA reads TGTGCCAGCAGTTACTTGGGAAGGGGGGCCAAAAACATTCAGTACTTC. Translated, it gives CASSYLGRGAKNIQYF.

CDR3 sequence reads: CASVRVESTEAFF. CDR3 DNA sequence: TGTGCCAGTGTCCGGGTGGAGAGCACTGAAGCTTTCTTT. The gene calls are TRBV28 and TRBJ1-1, with unresolved D. V gave up 9 bases and J gave up 4 bases, with 15 bases separating them. The V gene's germline CDR1 is MDHEN and CDR2 SYDVKM. The CDR3 has 13 residues.

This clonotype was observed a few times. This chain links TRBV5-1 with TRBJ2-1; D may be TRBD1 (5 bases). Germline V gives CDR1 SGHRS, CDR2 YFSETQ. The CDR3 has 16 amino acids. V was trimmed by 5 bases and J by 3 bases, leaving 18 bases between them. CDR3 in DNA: TGCGCCAGCAGTAGGGATGGGGCAGGCGGCTACAATGAGCAGTTCTTC. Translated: CASSRDGAGGYNEQFF.

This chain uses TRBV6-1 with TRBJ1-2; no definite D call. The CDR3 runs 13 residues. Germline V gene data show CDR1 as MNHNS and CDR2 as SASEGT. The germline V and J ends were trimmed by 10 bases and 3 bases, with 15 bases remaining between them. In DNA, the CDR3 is TGTGCCACCCGGGCGGATCGAGACTATGGCTACACCTTC. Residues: CATRADRDYGYTF.

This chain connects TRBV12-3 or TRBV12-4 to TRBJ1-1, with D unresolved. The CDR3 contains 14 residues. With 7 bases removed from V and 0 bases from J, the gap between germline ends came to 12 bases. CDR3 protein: CASNHREMNTEAFF. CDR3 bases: TGTGCCAGCAACCACCGGGAAATGAACACTGAAGCTTTCTTT.

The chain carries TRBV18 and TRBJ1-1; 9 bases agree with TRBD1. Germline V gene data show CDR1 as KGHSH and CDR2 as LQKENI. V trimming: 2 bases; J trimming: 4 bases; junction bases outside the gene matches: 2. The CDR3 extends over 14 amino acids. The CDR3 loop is CASSPMGQGTEAFF. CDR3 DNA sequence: TGTGCCAGCTCACCAATGGGACAGGGCACTGAAGCTTTCTTT. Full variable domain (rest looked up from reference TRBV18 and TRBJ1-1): NAGVMQNPRHLVRRRGQEARLRCSPMKGHSHVYWYRQLPEEGLKFMVYLQKENIIDESGMPKERFSAEFPKEGPSILRIQQVVRGDSAAYFCASSPMGQGTEAFFGQGTRLTVV.

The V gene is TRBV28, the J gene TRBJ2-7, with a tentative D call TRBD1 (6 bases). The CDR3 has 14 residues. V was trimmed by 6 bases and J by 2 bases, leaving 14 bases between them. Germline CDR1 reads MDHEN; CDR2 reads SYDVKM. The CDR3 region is CASRPRQATYEQYV. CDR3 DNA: TGTGCCAGCAGACCTAGACAGGCGACCTACGAGCAGTACGTC.

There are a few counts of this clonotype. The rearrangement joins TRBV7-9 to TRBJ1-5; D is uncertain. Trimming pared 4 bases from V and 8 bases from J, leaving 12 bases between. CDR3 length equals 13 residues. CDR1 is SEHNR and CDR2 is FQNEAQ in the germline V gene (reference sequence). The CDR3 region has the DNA TGTGCCAGCAGCTCTCACGCTACTGAGCCCCAGCATTTT. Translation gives CASSSHATEPQHF.

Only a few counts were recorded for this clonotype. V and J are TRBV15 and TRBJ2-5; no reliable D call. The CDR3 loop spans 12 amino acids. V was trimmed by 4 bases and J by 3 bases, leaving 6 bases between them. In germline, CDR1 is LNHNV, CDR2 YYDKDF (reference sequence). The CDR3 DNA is TGTGCCACCAGCAATCCAAAAGAGACCCAGTACTTC. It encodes CATSNPKETQYF.

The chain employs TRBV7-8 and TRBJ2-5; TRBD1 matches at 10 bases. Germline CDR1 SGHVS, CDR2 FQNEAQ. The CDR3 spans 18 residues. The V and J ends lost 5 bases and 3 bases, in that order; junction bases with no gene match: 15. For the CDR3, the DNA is TGTGCCAGCAGCCGGAGAACACGGGACAGGGGAGGAGAAGAGACCCAGTACTTC. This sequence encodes CASSRRTRDRGGEETQYF. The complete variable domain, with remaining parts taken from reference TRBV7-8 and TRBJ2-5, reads GAGVSQSPRYKVAKRGQDVALRCDPISGHVSLFWYQQALGQGPEFLTYFQNEAQLDKSGLPSDRFFAERPEGSVSTLKIQRTQQEDSAVYLCASSRRTRDRGGEETQYFGPGTRLLVL.

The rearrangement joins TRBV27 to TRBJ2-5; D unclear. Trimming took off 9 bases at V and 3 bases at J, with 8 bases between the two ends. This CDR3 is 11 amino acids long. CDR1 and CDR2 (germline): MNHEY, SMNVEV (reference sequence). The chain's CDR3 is CARGKEETQYF. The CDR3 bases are TGTGCCAGGGGAAAGGAAGAGACCCAGTACTTC.

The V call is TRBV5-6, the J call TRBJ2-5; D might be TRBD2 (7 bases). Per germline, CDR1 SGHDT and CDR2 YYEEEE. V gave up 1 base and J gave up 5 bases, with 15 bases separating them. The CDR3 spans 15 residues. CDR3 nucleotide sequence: TGTGCCAGCAGCTTGTACGGGGGGCGATCGGAGACCCAGTACTTC. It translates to CASSLYGGRSETQYF.

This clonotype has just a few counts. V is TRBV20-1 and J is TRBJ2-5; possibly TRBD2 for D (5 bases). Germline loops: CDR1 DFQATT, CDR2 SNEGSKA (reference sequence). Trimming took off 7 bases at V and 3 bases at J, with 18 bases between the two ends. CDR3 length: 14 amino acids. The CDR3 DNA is TGCAGTGACCGGAGGTGGGCTACCGAAGAGACCCAGTACTTC. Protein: CSDRRWATEETQYF.

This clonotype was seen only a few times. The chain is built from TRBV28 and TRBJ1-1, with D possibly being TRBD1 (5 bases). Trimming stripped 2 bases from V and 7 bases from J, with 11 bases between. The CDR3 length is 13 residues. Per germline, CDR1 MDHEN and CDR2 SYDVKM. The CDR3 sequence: CASSLIRGGEAFF. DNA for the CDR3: TGTGCCAGCAGTTTAATCCGGGGGGGTGAAGCTTTCTTT.

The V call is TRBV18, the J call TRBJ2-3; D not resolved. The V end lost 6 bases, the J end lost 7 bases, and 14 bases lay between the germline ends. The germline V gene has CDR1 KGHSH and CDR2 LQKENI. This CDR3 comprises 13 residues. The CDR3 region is CASSLDRAYTQYF. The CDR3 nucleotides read TGTGCCAGCTCTCTCGATCGGGCCTATACGCAGTATTTT.

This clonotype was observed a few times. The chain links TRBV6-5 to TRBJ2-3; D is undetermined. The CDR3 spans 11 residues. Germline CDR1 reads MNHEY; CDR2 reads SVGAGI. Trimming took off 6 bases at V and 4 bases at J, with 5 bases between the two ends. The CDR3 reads CASRSPDTQYF. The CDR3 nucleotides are TGTGCCAGCAGGTCACCAGATACGCAGTATTTT.

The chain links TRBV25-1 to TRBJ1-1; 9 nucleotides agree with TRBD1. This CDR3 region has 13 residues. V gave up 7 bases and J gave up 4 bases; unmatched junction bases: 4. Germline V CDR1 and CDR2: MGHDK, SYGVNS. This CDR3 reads CASKSTGGTEAFF. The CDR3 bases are TGTGCCAGCAAATCGACAGGGGGCACTGAAGCTTTCTTT.

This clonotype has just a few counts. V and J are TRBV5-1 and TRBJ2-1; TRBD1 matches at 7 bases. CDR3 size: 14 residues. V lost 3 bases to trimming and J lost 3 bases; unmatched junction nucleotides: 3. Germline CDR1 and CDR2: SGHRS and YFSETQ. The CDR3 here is CASSWGQLYNEQFF. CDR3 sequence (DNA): TGCGCCAGCAGCTGGGGACAGCTCTACAATGAGCAGTTCTTC.

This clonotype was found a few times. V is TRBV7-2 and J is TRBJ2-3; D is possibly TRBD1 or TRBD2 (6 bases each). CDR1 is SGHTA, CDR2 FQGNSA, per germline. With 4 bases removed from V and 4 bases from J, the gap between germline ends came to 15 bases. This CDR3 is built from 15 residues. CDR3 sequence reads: CASSSLLAGADTQYF. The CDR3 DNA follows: TGTGCCAGCAGCTCCCTACTAGCAGGGGCAGATACGCAGTATTTT.

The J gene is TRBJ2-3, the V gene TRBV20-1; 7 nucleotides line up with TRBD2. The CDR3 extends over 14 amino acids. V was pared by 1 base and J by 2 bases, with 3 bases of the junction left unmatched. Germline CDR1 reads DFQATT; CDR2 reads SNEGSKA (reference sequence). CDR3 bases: TGCAGTGCTAGAGGCACTAGCGCCACAGATACGCAGTATTTT. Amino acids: CSARGTSATDTQYF.